Listed below are T cell receptor beta chains from one sample, sequenced in a study of T cell changes during pregnancy in multiple sclerosis. TCRdb keeps only in-frame clones here, not all; method: immunoSEQ multiplex PCR. Of about 110,000 clones in the sample, under 95% were seen once. The specimen comprised peripheral blood, sampled after pregnancy. Receptors originate from a female donor with multiple sclerosis, enrolled in a pregnancy study. Both conserved end residues are part of each CDR3. The D gene is left open where the match is weak. Clone size is not always given. Where it is, it says once, few, many or a class for expanded clones.

D,J,size,V,CDR3,DNA
TRBD1,TRBJ1-4,NA,TRBV19,CASRVPGQGQEEKLFF,TGTGCCAGTAGGGTCCCGGGACAGGGACAGGAGGAAAAACTGTTTTTT
NA,TRBJ1-2,NA,TRBV2,CASSSGSNYGYTF,TGTGCCAGCAGTTCAGGGTCTAACTATGGCTACACCTTC
TRBD2,TRBJ2-2,NA,TRBV5-1,CASMLAGGTGELFF,TGCGCCAGCATGCTAGCGGGAGGCACCGGGGAGCTGTTTTTT
NA,TRBJ2-3,NA,TRBV9,CASSVVARLGTDTQYF,TGTGCCAGCAGCGTAGTGGCTCGCCTTGGCACAGATACGCAGTATTTT
TRBD2,TRBJ2-2,NA,TRBV19,CASTTQGGVPGELFF,TGTGCCAGTACCACTCAGGGAGGGGTGCCCGGGGAGCTGTTTTTT
NA,TRBJ2-5,once,TRBV1,CTSSQVGGQAGTQYF,TGCACCAGCAGCCAGGTCGGCGGACAGGCGGGGACCCAGTACTTC
NA,TRBJ2-7,NA,TRBV5-8,CASSLGRLYEQYF,TGTGCCAGCAGCTTGGGCAGGCTCTACGAGCAGTACTTC
NA,TRBJ1-5,once,TRBV10-3,CAISESRVQNQPQHF,TGTGCCATCAGTGAGTCCAGGGTACAGAACCAGCCCCAGCATTTT
TRBD1,TRBJ2-1,NA,TRBV19,CASSIGRTGAINEQFF,TGTGCCAGTAGTATAGGGCGGACAGGGGCGATTAATGAGCAGTTCTTC
TRBD1,TRBJ2-2,NA,TRBV27,CASRRTGGFPRPGELFF,TGTGCCAGCAGGAGAACAGGGGGGTTCCCGAGGCCCGGGGAGCTGTTTTTT
NA,TRBJ1-4,NA,TRBV7-8,CASSSTRAGNEKLFF,TGTGCCAGCAGTTCAACCCGCGCCGGGAATGAAAAACTGTTTTTT
NA,TRBJ2-3,NA,TRBV7-9,CASSPGLRTDTQYF,TGTGCCAGCAGCCCAGGGCTTCGCACAGATACGCAGTATTTT
TRBD1,TRBJ1-5,NA,TRBV10-3,CATAPGGGNQPQHF,TGTGCCACGGCTCCAGGGGGCGGCAATCAGCCCCAGCATTTT
NA,TRBJ2-3,once,TRBV19,CASSMKRGEGQLTDTQYF,TGTGCCAGTAGTATGAAGAGGGGTGAAGGACAGCTCACAGATACGCAGTATTTT
NA,TRBJ1-1,NA,TRBV27,CASRRSSPNTEAFF,TGTGCCAGCAGGCGAAGTTCTCCGAACACTGAAGCTTTCTTT
NA,TRBJ1-2,once,TRBV14,CASSPGPGFNYGYTF,TGTGCCAGCAGCCCCGGGCCGGGGTTTAACTATGGCTACACCTTC
TRBD1,TRBJ1-2,NA,TRBV7-9,CASSPDRGPGGYTF,TGTGCCAGCAGCCCAGACAGGGGGCCCGGTGGCTACACCTTC
NA,TRBJ1-5,NA,TRBV28,CASSPPDPGGNQPQHF,TGTGCCAGCAGTCCTCCCGACCCCGGGGGCAATCAGCCCCAGCATTTT
NA,TRBJ2-3,NA,TRBV6-6,CASSPGGGGSPDTQYF,TGTGCCAGCAGTCCAGGCGGCGGGGGCTCTCCAGATACGCAGTATTTT
TRBD2,TRBJ2-7,NA,TRBV11-2,CASSIERGGFSGGRYEQYF,TGTGCCAGCAGCATCGAGCGGGGGGGCTTCTCGGGGGGCCGTTACGAGCAGTACTTC
TRBD1,TRBJ1-2,NA,TRBV6-1,CASRDRGGDYGYTF,TGTGCCAGCAGGGACAGGGGGGGGGACTATGGCTACACCTTC
NA,TRBJ1-2,NA,TRBV7-9,CASSLRGDASTF,TGTGCCAGCAGCCTCCGGGGGGACGCTAGCACCTTC
NA,TRBJ2-7,NA,TRBV10-3,CAISGSRTYEQYF,TGTGCCATCAGTGGTAGTAGAACCTACGAGCAGTACTTC
TRBD1,TRBJ1-2,NA,TRBV27,CASSLSRQGRYGYTF,TGTGCCAGCAGTTTAAGCCGACAGGGGAGATATGGCTACACCTTC
TRBD2,TRBJ2-1,NA,TRBV10-3,CAISEGTSGGGSSYNEQFF,TGTGCCATCAGTGAGGGGACTAGCGGGGGCGGGAGCTCCTACAATGAGCAGTTCTTC
NA,TRBJ1-4,NA,TRBV6-6,CASRGAGTVNEKLFF,TGTGCCAGCAGGGGGGCCGGGACGGTTAATGAAAAACTGTTTTTT
NA,TRBJ2-7,NA,TRBV11-2,CASRSTATLFEQYF,TGTGCCAGCAGATCGACAGCCACCCTCTTTGAGCAGTACTTC
NA,TRBJ1-2,NA,TRBV10-3,CAISLDLMGGYGYTF,TGTGCCATCAGTTTGGACCTCATGGGGGGCTATGGCTACACCTTC
NA,TRBJ2-2,NA,TRBV9,CASSDTWNTGELFF,TGTGCCAGCAGCGATACATGGAACACCGGGGAGCTGTTTTTT
TRBD1,TRBJ2-7,NA,TRBV7-9,CASSLETGGDEQYF,TGTGCCAGCAGCTTAGAAACAGGGGGCGACGAGCAGTACTTC
TRBD2,TRBJ2-1,NA,TRBV5-1,CASSPGGAVGEQFF,TGCGCCAGCAGCCCGGGGGGGGCCGTAGGTGAGCAGTTCTTC
TRBD1,TRBJ2-3,NA,TRBV28,CASRGQGRGTDTQYF,TGTGCCAGCAGGGGACAGGGGAGGGGCACAGATACGCAGTATTTT
NA,TRBJ2-5,NA,TRBV7-9,CASSSSARNQETQYF,TGTGCCAGCAGCTCCTCCGCGAGAAACCAAGAGACCCAGTACTTC
TRBD2,TRBJ2-1,NA,TRBV6-4,CASSDSAGRSYNEQFF,TGTGCCAGCAGTGACTCAGCCGGGAGGTCCTACAATGAGCAGTTCTTC
NA,TRBJ1-5,NA,TRBV2,CASSVHLNQPQHF,TGTGCCAGCAGTGTACACCTCAATCAGCCCCAGCATTTT
NA,TRBJ2-2,NA,TRBV7-6,CASSRDFNTGELFF,TGTGCCAGCAGCCGGGACTTTAACACCGGGGAGCTGTTTTTT
TRBD2,TRBJ2-7,NA,TRBV13,CASSLEGTSRGEQYF,TGTGCCAGCAGCCTCGAGGGGACTAGCAGGGGCGAGCAGTACTTC
TRBD1,TRBJ2-1,NA,TRBV2,CASEGQGIDEQFF,TGTGCCAGCGAGGGACAGGGGATCGATGAGCAGTTCTTC
NA,TRBJ2-5,NA,TRBV29-1,CSVEDHPGTDQETQYF,TGCAGCGTTGAAGATCACCCTGGGACTGACCAAGAGACCCAGTACTTC
TRBD1,TRBJ1-1,once,TRBV5-1,CASSEQGGTEAFF,TGCGCCAGCAGTGAGCAGGGGGGCACTGAAGCTTTCTTT
TRBD1,TRBJ1-4,NA,TRBV11-2,CASSLGDRGNEKLFF,TGTGCCAGCAGCTTAGGTGACAGGGGAAATGAAAAACTGTTTTTT
NA,TRBJ2-7,NA,TRBV14,CASSQEIGEQYF,TGTGCCAGCAGCCAAGAAATCGGCGAGCAGTACTTC
NA,TRBJ2-7,NA,TRBV7-9,CASSLVAGHGSYEQYF,TGTGCCAGCAGCTTAGTTGCAGGGCATGGCTCCTACGAGCAGTACTTC
TRBD2,TRBJ2-3,NA,TRBV7-2,CASSLDGLATDTQYF,TGTGCCAGCAGTTTGGACGGACTAGCTACAGATACGCAGTATTTT
TRBD1,TRBJ2-5,NA,TRBV10-3,CAIRGQGAEEETQYF,TGTGCCATCAGGGGACAGGGGGCAGAGGAAGAGACCCAGTACTTC
NA,TRBJ1-2,NA,TRBV5-1,CASSLAQGGGYTF,TGCGCCAGCAGCTTGGCGCAGGGAGGAGGCTACACCTTC